These T cell receptor beta chains were read from a single sample in a study of blood T cell repertoires in COVID-19. Here immunoSEQ multiplex PCR was the method, and the copy in TCRdb shows in-frame clones only, minus some. The sample records some 200,000 clones, 83% being singletons. Sequenced sample: peripheral blood. The receptors were gathered from a woman in her 30s with COVID-19, enrolled during active disease. Each CDR3 is given with its conserved first and last residue. The D gene is left open where the match is weak. Only some rows state a clone size, as once, few, many or a class for expanded clones.

NA	TRBV18	TRBJ2-3	NA	CASSPFRGADTQYF	TGTGCCAGCTCACCTTTCAGGGGGGCAGATACGCAGTATTTT
NA	TRBV3-1/TRBV3-2	TRBJ2-4	TRBD2	CASSPNAGGENIQYF	TGTGCCAGCAGCCCCAATGCGGGGGGGGAAAACATTCAGTACTTC
NA	TRBV7-6	TRBJ2-3	TRBD1	CASSLNQGATDTQYF	TGTGCCAGCAGCTTAAACCAGGGGGCCACAGATACGCAGTATTTT
NA	TRBV11-2	TRBJ2-5	NA	CASSQAETQYF	TGTGCCAGCAGCCAGGCTGAGACCCAGTACTTC
NA	TRBV5-5	TRBJ2-7	NA	CASSSGLAKTYEQYF	TGTGCCAGCAGCTCCGGACTGGCTAAAACGTACGAGCAGTACTTC
NA	TRBV5-4	TRBJ1-6	NA	CASSLFNRLDSPLHF	TGTGCCAGCAGCTTGTTTAACAGGCTTGATTCACCCCTCCACTTT
NA	TRBV9	TRBJ1-5	NA	CASSPDRGNQPQHF	TGTGCCAGCAGCCCAGACAGAGGCAATCAGCCCCAGCATTTT
NA	TRBV19	TRBJ2-3	TRBD2	CASSISGGGTDTQYF	TGTGCCAGTAGTATAAGCGGGGGGGGCACAGATACGCAGTATTTT
NA	TRBV5-1	TRBJ2-7	TRBD1	CASSLGQGVYEQYF	TGCGCCAGCAGCTTGGGACAGGGGGTCTACGAGCAGTACTTC
NA	TRBV2	TRBJ2-1	NA	CASSSLWADNEQFF	TGTGCCAGCAGCTCGTTGTGGGCCGACAATGAGCAGTTCTTC
once	TRBV7-2	TRBJ1-2	NA	CASSLAVHGSANYGYTF	TGTGCCAGCAGCCTTGCGGTTCACGGGTCAGCTAACTATGGCTACACCTTC
NA	TRBV15	TRBJ2-3	TRBD2	CATSRVIAGGQDTQYF	TGTGCCACCAGCAGAGTTATAGCGGGAGGGCAGGATACGCAGTATTTT
few	TRBV2	TRBJ2-3	NA	CASKGLDTDTQYF	TGTGCCAGCAAGGGACTCGACACAGATACGCAGTATTTT
NA	TRBV7-9	TRBJ1-1	NA	CASTPAILSTEAFF	TGTGCCAGCACCCCTGCGATTCTAAGCACTGAAGCTTTCTTT
NA	TRBV6-5	TRBJ2-7	TRBD1	CASSYSSGQYHEQYF	TGTGCCAGCAGTTACTCATCGGGACAGTACCACGAGCAGTACTTC
NA	TRBV7-2	TRBJ2-3	NA	CASSLVRRPGGTDTQYF	TGTGCCAGCAGCTTAGTACGGCGGCCCGGCGGCACAGATACGCAGTATTTT
NA	TRBV5-4	TRBJ1-1	TRBD1	CASSEGQGMNTEAFF	TGTGCCAGCAGCGAAGGACAGGGAATGAACACTGAAGCTTTCTTT
NA	TRBV28	TRBJ2-5	NA	CASSLLPLGRYQETQYF	TGTGCCAGCAGTTTATTGCCCCTGGGGCGGTATCAAGAGACCCAGTACTTC
NA	TRBV5-4	TRBJ2-5	TRBD2	CASSLGVAGAAKTQYF	TGTGCCAGCAGCTTGGGGGTAGCGGGAGCGGCCAAGACCCAGTACTTC
NA	TRBV3-1/TRBV3-2	TRBJ2-2	NA	CASSRFPRSGELFF	TGTGCCAGCAGCCGGTTCCCGAGGTCCGGGGAGCTGTTTTTT
NA	TRBV11-3	TRBJ2-2	NA	CASSTGGSGFGELFF	TGTGCCAGCAGCACCGGCGGTAGCGGCTTTGGGGAGCTGTTTTTT
NA	TRBV12-1	TRBJ2-7	NA	CASSFEPRAYEQYF	TGTGCCAGCAGCTTTGAGCCCAGGGCCTACGAGCAGTACTTC
once	TRBV19	TRBJ2-3	NA	CASSIGSLDTQYF	TGTGCCAGTAGTATAGGTTCCCTCGATACGCAGTATTTT
few	TRBV6-5	TRBJ1-2	NA	CASSYSGDYTF	TGTGCCAGCAGTTACTCCGGTGACTACACCTTC
NA	TRBV5-1	TRBJ1-1	NA	CASSFFLGQTANTEAFF	TGCGCCAGCAGCTTTTTTTTGGGCCAGACAGCGAACACTGAAGCTTTCTTT
NA	TRBV5-4	TRBJ2-1	TRBD2	CASSSGLANEQFF	TGTGCCAGCAGCTCGGGACTAGCAAACGAGCAGTTCTTC
NA	TRBV15	TRBJ2-6	TRBD2	CATSLPRGGTPDSGANVLTF	TGTGCCACCAGCCTCCCACGGGGGGGGACACCCGACTCTGGGGCCAACGTCCTGACTTTC
NA	TRBV4-3	TRBJ2-7	NA	CASSQGQNNYEQYF	TGCGCCAGCAGCCAAGGACAGAACAACTACGAGCAGTACTTC
NA	TRBV5-1	TRBJ2-3	NA	CASSLVGTDTQYF	TGCGCCAGCAGCTTGGTCGGCACAGATACGCAGTATTTT
NA	TRBV5-1	TRBJ2-2	NA	CASSPPEGENTGELFF	TGCGCCAGCAGCCCCCCGGAAGGGGAGAACACCGGGGAGCTGTTTTTT
NA	TRBV20-1	TRBJ2-3	NA	CSASIPSGGRTDTQYF	TGCAGTGCTAGTATCCCCTCCGGGGGTCGGACAGATACGCAGTATTTT
many	TRBV3-1/TRBV3-2	TRBJ1-2	NA	CASSPNPGHGYTF	TGTGCCAGCAGCCCGAATCCTGGGCATGGCTACACCTTC
NA	TRBV28	TRBJ2-1	TRBD1	CASSVTGTIYNEQFF	TGTGCCAGCAGTGTGACAGGGACCATCTACAATGAGCAGTTCTTC
NA	TRBV2	TRBJ2-3	NA	CASKISSADTQYF	TGTGCCAGCAAAATAAGCTCAGCGGATACGCAGTATTTT
NA	TRBV28	TRBJ1-5	NA	CAIRGSSNQPQHF	TGTGCCATCCGGGGGTCTAGCAATCAGCCCCAGCATTTT
NA	TRBV6-1	TRBJ1-3	NA	CASRESGGLLPSGNTIYF	TGTGCCAGCAGAGAAAGCGGCGGGCTCCTTCCATCTGGAAACACCATATATTTT
NA	TRBV6-5	TRBJ1-1	NA	CASSYSGSITEAFF	TGTGCCAGCAGTTATTCGGGTTCGATAACTGAAGCTTTCTTT
once	TRBV2	TRBJ2-3	NA	CASSGRTSTDTQYF	TGTGCCAGCAGTGGAAGAACTAGCACAGATACGCAGTATTTT
NA	TRBV28	TRBJ1-1	TRBD1	CASSFRGRGAFF	TGTGCCAGCAGTTTTAGGGGGCGCGGAGCTTTCTTT
NA	TRBV5-1	TRBJ2-1	TRBD2	CASSPPGTRIEQFF	TGCGCCAGCAGCCCCCCCGGGACTAGGATTGAGCAGTTCTTC
NA	TRBV28	TRBJ2-6	NA	CASSSGFEGANVLTF	TGTGCCAGCAGCTCGGGTTTCGAGGGGGCCAACGTCCTGACTTTC
NA	TRBV19	TRBJ2-3	NA	CASSIDPTSTTDTQYF	TGTGCCAGTAGTATAGATCCGACATCCACAACCGATACGCAGTATTTT
NA	TRBV9	TRBJ2-3	NA	CASSVGGGTAAQDTQYF	TGTGCCAGCAGCGTAGGCGGGGGGACAGCCGCCCAAGATACGCAGTATTTT
NA	TRBV5-1	TRBJ2-1	TRBD2	CASSLVAGVGYNEQFF	TGCGCCAGCAGCTTGGTGGCGGGAGTGGGCTACAATGAGCAGTTCTTC
NA	TRBV5-8	TRBJ1-6	TRBD1	CASSLHRGNSPLHF	TGTGCCAGCAGCTTACACAGGGGAAATTCACCCCTCCACTTT
NA	TRBV2	TRBJ2-3	TRBD2	CASSDEGLAGWLGDTQYF	TGTGCCAGCAGTGATGAGGGACTAGCGGGATGGCTCGGAGATACGCAGTATTTT
NA	TRBV7-9	TRBJ2-3	NA	CASSLRGAGTDTQYF	TGTGCCAGCAGCTTACGGGGGGCCGGGACAGATACGCAGTATTTT
NA	TRBV25-1	TRBJ1-4	TRBD1	CASSVVDQGVNEKLFF	TGTGCCAGCAGTGTCGTCGACCAGGGGGTTAATGAAAAACTGTTTTTT
few	TRBV7-2	TRBJ2-2	NA	CASSLVAGSNTGELFF	TGTGCCAGCAGCTTAGTGGCCGGGTCGAACACCGGGGAGCTGTTTTTT
NA	TRBV20-1	TRBJ2-1	NA	CSASQRDEQFF	TGCAGTGCTAGCCAGCGTGATGAGCAGTTCTTC
once	TRBV4-3	TRBJ2-5	TRBD2	CASSQDPASGSGETQYF	TGCGCCAGCAGCCAAGATCCGGCTAGCGGGAGTGGAGAGACCCAGTACTTC
NA	TRBV5-4	TRBJ2-7	TRBD2	CASSQATSGRQYEQYF	TGTGCCAGCAGCCAGGCTACTAGCGGGAGGCAATACGAGCAGTACTTC
few	TRBV12-3/TRBV12-4	TRBJ1-2	NA	CASSLQNYGYTF	TGTGCCAGCAGCCTCCAGAACTATGGCTACACCTTC
NA	TRBV10-3	TRBJ2-5	TRBD1	CAINAGQDQETQYF	TGTGCCATCAACGCCGGACAGGACCAAGAGACCCAGTACTTC
few	TRBV5-4	TRBJ1-2	NA	CASSLFIRGEDGYTF	TGTGCCAGCAGCTTGTTTATTAGGGGCGAGGATGGCTACACCTTC